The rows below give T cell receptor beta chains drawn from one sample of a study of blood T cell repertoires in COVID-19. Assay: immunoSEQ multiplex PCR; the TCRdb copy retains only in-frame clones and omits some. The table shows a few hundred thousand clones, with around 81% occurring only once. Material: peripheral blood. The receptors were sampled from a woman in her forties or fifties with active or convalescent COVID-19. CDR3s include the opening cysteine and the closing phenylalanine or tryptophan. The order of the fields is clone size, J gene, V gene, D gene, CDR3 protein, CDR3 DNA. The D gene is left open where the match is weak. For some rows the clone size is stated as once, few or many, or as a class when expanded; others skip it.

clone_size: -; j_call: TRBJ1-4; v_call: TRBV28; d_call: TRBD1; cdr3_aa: CASSLGQGFGLFF; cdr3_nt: TGTGCCAGCAGCCTGGGACAGGGATTCGGACTGTTTTTT
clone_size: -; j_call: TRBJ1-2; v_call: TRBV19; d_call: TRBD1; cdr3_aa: CASTRTGFYGYTF; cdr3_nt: TGTGCCAGTACCCGGACAGGATTCTATGGCTACACCTTC
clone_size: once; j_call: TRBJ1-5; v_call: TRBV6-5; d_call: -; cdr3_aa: CASSYSTGQPQHF; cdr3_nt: TGTGCCAGCAGTTACTCCACGGGACAGCCCCAGCATTTT
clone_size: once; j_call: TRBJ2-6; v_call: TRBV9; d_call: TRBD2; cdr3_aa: CASSVGGRLAGANVLTF; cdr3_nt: TGTGCCAGCAGCGTAGGCGGGAGGCTAGCTGGGGCCAACGTCCTGACTTTC
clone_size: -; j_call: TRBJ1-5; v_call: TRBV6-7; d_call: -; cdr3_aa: CASRPDGGGPQHF; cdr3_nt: TGTGCCAGCAGACCGGACGGGGGTGGGCCCCAGCATTTT
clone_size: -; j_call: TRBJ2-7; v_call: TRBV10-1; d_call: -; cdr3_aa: CASSESAGSGEQYF; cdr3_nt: TGCGCCAGCAGTGAGAGTGCAGGATCCGGCGAGCAGTACTTC
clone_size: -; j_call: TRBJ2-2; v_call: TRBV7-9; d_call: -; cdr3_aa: CASSLRTVVPGELFF; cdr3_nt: TGTGCCAGCAGCTTAAGGACAGTAGTGCCCGGGGAGCTGTTTTTT
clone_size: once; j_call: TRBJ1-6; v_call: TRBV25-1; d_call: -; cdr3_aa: CASSDSSYNSPLHF; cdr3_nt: TGTGCCAGCAGCGACAGCTCCTATAATTCACCCCTCCACTTT
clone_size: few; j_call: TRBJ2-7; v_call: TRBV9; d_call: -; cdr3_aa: CASSVATRSSEQYF; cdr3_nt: TGTGCCAGCAGCGTAGCTACGAGGTCATCGGAGCAGTACTTC
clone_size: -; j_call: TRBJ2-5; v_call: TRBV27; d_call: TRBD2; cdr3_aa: CASSLLAGAEETQYF; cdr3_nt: TGTGCCAGCAGTTTATTAGCGGGGGCCGAAGAGACCCAGTACTTC
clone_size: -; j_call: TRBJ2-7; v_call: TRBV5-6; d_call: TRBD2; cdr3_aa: CASSPGTSASYEQYF; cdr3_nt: TGTGCCAGCAGCCCTGGGACTAGCGCCTCCTACGAGCAGTACTTC
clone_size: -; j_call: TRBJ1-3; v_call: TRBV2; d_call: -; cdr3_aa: CASSEVSTASGNTIYF; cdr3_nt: TGTGCCAGCAGTGAAGTGAGCACAGCCTCTGGAAACACCATATATTTT
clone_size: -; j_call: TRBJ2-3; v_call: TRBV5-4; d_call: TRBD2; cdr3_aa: CASSFGAGRARDTQYF; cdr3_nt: TGTGCCAGCAGCTTCGGAGCCGGGAGGGCCCGGGATACGCAGTATTTT
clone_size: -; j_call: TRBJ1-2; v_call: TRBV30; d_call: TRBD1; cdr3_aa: CAWSGRQGRFYGYTF; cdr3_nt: TGTGCCTGGAGTGGGAGACAGGGAAGGTTCTATGGCTACACCTTC
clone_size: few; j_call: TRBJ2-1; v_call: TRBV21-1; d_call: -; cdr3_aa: CASMRSGEPHGEQFF; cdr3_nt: TGTGCCAGCATGAGGAGCGGGGAGCCCCACGGTGAGCAGTTCTTC
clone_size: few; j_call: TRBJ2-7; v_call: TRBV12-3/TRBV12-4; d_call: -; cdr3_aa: CASSPNPSYEQYF; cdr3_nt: TGTGCCAGCAGCCCTAACCCGTCCTACGAGCAGTACTTC
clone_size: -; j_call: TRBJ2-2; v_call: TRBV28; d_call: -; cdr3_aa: CASSFSDSRELFF; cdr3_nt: TGTGCCAGCAGTTTTAGCGACTCCAGGGAGCTGTTTTTT
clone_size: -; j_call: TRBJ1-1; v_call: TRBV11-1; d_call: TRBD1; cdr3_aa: CASSADRGQAFF; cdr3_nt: TGTGCCAGCAGCGCGGACAGGGGACAAGCTTTCTTT
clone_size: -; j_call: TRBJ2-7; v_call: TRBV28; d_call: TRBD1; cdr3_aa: CASSNGQGHEQYF; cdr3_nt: TGTGCCAGCAGCAATGGACAGGGGCACGAGCAGTACTTC
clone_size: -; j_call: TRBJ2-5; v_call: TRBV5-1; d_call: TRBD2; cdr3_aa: CASTGLAGGIETQYF; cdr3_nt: TGCGCCAGCACGGGACTAGCGGGAGGAATAGAGACCCAGTACTTC
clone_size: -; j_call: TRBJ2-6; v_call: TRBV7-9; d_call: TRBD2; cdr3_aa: CASSSRGGLSGANVLTF; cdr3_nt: TGTGCCAGCAGCTCCCGGGGGGGACTCTCTGGGGCCAACGTCCTGACTTTC
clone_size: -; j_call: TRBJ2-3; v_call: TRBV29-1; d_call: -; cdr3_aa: CSVGREAASTDTQYF; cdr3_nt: TGCAGCGTTGGCCGGGAAGCGGCTAGCACAGATACGCAGTATTTT
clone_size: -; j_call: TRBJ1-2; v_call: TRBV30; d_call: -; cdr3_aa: CAWSRGTYGYTF; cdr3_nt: TGTGCCTGGAGTAGGGGAACCTATGGCTACACCTTC
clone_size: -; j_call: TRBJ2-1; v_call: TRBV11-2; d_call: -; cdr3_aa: CASSIFPTHNLYNEQFF; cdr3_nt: TGTGCCAGCAGCATATTTCCGACTCATAACCTCTACAATGAGCAGTTCTTC
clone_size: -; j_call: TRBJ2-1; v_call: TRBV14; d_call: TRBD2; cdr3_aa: CASSQEGGSASGRYSYNEQFF; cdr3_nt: TGTGCCAGCAGCCAAGAAGGGGGCTCAGCTAGCGGGAGGTACTCCTACAATGAGCAGTTCTTC
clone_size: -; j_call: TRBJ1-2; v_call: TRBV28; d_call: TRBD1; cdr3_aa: CASSSRGTGQSSGYTF; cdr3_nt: TGTGCCAGCAGTTCGAGAGGGACAGGACAGAGCAGTGGCTACACCTTC
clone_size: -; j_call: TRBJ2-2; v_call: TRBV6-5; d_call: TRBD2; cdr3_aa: CASKASGSPGELFF; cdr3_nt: TGTGCCAGCAAAGCTAGCGGGAGTCCCGGGGAGCTGTTTTTT
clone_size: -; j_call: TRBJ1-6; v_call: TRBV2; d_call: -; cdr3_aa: CASSTDNSPLHF; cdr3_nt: TGTGCCAGCAGTACAGATAATTCACCCCTCCACTTT
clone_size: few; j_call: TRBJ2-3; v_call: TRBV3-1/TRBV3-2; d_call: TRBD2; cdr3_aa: CASCTGTSGADTQYF; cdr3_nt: TGTGCCAGCTGTACCGGGACTAGCGGGGCAGATACGCAGTATTTT
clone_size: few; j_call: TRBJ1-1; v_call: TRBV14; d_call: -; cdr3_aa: CASSQGGSTEAFF; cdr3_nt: TGTGCCAGCAGCCAGGGGGGTAGCACTGAAGCTTTCTTT
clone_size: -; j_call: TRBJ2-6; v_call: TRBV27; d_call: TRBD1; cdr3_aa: CASSFLGQGRSGANVLTF; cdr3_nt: TGTGCCAGCAGTTTCCTCGGACAGGGAAGGTCTGGGGCCAACGTCCTGACTTTC
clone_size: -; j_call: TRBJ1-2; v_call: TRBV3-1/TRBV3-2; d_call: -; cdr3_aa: CASSTLRGYTF; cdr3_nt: TGTGCCAGCAGCACTTTACGTGGCTACACCTTC
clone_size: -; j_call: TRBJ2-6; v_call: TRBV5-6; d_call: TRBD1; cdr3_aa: CASSSWTGAPGANVLTF; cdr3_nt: TGTGCCAGCAGCTCCTGGACAGGGGCCCCTGGGGCCAACGTCCTGACTTTC
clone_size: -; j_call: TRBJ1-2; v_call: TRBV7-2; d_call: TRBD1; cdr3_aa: CASSVGQLYGYTF; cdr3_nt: TGTGCCAGCAGCGTGGGACAGCTCTATGGCTACACCTTC
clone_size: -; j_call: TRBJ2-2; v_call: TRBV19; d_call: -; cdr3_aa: CASRARPGNTGELFF; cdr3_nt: TGTGCCAGTAGGGCCCGTCCGGGGAACACCGGGGAGCTGTTTTTT
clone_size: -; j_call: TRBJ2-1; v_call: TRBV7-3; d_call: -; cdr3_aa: CASSFTGVSYNEQFF; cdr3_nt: TGTGCCAGCAGCTTTACCGGGGTTTCCTACAATGAGCAGTTCTTC
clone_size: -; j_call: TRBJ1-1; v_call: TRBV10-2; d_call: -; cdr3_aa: CASRDRLNTEAFF; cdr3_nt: TGCGCCAGCAGGGACAGATTGAACACTGAAGCTTTCTTT
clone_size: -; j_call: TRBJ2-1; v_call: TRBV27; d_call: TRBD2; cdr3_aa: CASSPIAAGAPYNEQFF; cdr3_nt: TGTGCCAGCAGTCCGATCGCCGCGGGAGCCCCCTACAATGAGCAGTTCTTC
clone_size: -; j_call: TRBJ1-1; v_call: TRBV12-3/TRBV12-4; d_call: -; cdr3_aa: CASSLGVVTEAFF; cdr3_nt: TGTGCCAGCAGTTTGGGAGTTGTAACTGAAGCTTTCTTT
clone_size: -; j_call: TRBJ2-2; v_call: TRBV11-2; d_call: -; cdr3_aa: CASSFSAGELFF; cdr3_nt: TGTGCCAGCAGCTTCAGCGCCGGGGAGCTGTTTTTT
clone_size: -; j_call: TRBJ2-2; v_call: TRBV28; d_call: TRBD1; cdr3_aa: CASHGAGVRGTGELFF; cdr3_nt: TGTGCCTCCCACGGGGCAGGGGTCAGGGGGACCGGGGAGCTGTTTTTT
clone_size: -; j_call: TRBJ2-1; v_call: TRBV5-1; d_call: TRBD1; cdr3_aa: CASSNRQGSGNEQFF; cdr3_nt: TGCGCCAGCAGCAACCGACAGGGGTCTGGCAATGAGCAGTTCTTC
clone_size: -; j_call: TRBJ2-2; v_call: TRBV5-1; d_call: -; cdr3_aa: CASSLALPTGELFF; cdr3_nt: TGCGCCAGCAGCTTGGCGCTACCTACCGGGGAGCTGTTTTTT
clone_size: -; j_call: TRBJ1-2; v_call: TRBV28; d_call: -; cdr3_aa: CASDQTGNYGYTF; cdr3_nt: TGTGCCAGCGACCAAACAGGAAACTATGGCTACACCTTC
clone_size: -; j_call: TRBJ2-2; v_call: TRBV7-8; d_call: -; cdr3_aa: CASSLARFLAANTGELFF; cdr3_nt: TGTGCCAGCAGCTTAGCGCGGTTTTTAGCGGCGAACACCGGGGAGCTGTTTTTT
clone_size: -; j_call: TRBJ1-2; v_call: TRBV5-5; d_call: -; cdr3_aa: CASSLDRVYGYTF; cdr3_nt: TGTGCCAGCAGCTTGGACAGGGTCTATGGCTACACCTTC